These T cell receptor beta chains were read from a single sample in a study of blood T cell repertoires in COVID-19. Clones were sequenced by immunoSEQ multiplex PCR, and TCRdb holds only the in-frame ones, with some missing. The table has a few hundred thousand clones, nearly 90% seen once; the top ten hold around 2.3%. Sequencing was performed on peripheral blood. These receptors came from a woman aged 55-70 years with COVID-19, enrolled during active disease. Both conserved end residues are part of each CDR3. A D gene is named only where the DNA matches it firmly. Part of the rows lack a size; the others show once, few, many or a class for expanded clones.

d_call clone_size j_call v_call cdr3_nt cdr3_aa
TRBD1 - TRBJ2-7 TRBV27 TGTGCCAGCAGTTGGACAGGGAAGACCTACGAGCAGTACTTC CASSWTGKTYEQYF
TRBD1 - TRBJ2-3 TRBV5-6 TGTGCCAGCAGCACTGGGACAGCCACAGATACGCAGTATTTT CASSTGTATDTQYF
TRBD1 - TRBJ1-2 TRBV10-3 TGTGCCATCAGCGAGGCAGGGACAGGCTATGGCTACACCTTC CAISEAGTGYGYTF
- - TRBJ1-3 TRBV6-2/TRBV6-3 TGTGCCAGCAGCGGCGGGTCACCTTTAAACACCATATATTTT CASSGGSPLNTIYF
- once TRBJ1-1 TRBV6-2/TRBV6-3 TGTGCCAGCAGTTACTCGATGGCTTTTTTTCTGAACACTGAAGCTTTCTTT CASSYSMAFFLNTEAFF
TRBD1 - TRBJ1-2 TRBV5-4 TGTGCCAGCAGTAGGGACAGGGTGTCCGGCTACACCTTC CASSRDRVSGYTF
- - TRBJ2-2 TRBV5-1 TGCGCCAGCAGCTTTGGATATCTGGGGCGGACCACCGGGGAGCTGTTTTTT CASSFGYLGRTTGELFF
- - TRBJ1-2 TRBV2 TGTGCCAGCAGATTGGACAGTTATGGCTACACCTTC CASRLDSYGYTF
TRBD1 - TRBJ1-6 TRBV13 TGTGCCAGCAGCCCAAAGGGACAGGGAGCGGATTCACCCCTCCACTTT CASSPKGQGADSPLHF
- - TRBJ1-2 TRBV18 TGTGCCAGCTCACCACCCGGCGGGGGTTTCTATGGCTACACCTTC CASSPPGGGFYGYTF